Sequencing of this TCR beta chain was carried out in a study of shared clonotypes between healthy human individuals. Broader study findings: Investigators expected sequencing depth to affect clonotype sharing among donors.

With regard to this clone: What it binds is not known.

Authors' data handling: Owing to the provision of junction-only sequences devoid of quality scores by immunoSEQ, filtering differed. Sequencing was performed with immunoSEQ multiplex PCR; in TCRdb, only in-frame clones are kept and a portion is missing. For V, J and clone size, that table is used; D and trimming come from the DNA. The data contain around 2.1 million clones, approximately 96% of them singletons. Germline-derived CDR1 and CDR2 are SEHNR and FQNEAQ (reference sequence). The CDR3 is 16 amino acids. V lost 5 bases and J 0 bases, leaving 15 bases between the germline ends. Sequenced input: naive CD4+ T cells sorted from blood. As for subset: CD45RA+ positively selected. The chain couples TRBV7-9 to TRBJ2-3; either TRBD1 or TRBD2 may supply D (6 bases each). The clonotype comes from a man aged 18 to 35 in good health. The CDR3 loop is CASSHRVGGSTDTQYF. CDR3 sequence (DNA): TGTGCCAGCAGCCACAGGGTAGGGGGGAGCACAGATACGCAGTATTTT.